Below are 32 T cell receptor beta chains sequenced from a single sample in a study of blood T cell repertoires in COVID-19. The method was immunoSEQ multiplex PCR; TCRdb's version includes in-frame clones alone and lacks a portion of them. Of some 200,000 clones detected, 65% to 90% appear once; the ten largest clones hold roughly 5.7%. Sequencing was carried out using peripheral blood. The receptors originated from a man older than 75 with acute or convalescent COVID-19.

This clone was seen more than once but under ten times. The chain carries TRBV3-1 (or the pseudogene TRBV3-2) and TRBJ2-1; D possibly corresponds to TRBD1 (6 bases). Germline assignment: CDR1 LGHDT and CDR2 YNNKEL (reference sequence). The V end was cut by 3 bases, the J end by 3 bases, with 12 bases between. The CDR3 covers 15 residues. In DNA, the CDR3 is TGTGCCAGCAGCCAGCCCCGGGACAACTACAATGAGCAGTTCTTC. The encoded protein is CASSQPRDNYNEQFF.

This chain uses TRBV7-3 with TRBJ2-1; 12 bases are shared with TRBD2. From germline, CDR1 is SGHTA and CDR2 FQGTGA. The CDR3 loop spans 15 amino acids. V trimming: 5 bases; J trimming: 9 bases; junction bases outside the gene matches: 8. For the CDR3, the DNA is TGTGCCAGCAGCCCAGTGACTAGCGGGAGCGGTGAGCAGTTCTTC. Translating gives CASSPVTSGSGEQFF.

CDR3 amino acids: CASRQKNTEAFF. The CDR3 coding sequence is TGTGCCAGCAGACAAAAGAACACTGAAGCTTTCTTT. V is TRBV6-5 and J is TRBJ1-1; no reliable D call. Trimming took off 6 bases at V and 1 base at J, with 6 bases between the two ends. There are 12 residues in the CDR3. CDR1 and CDR2 (germline): MNHEY, SVGAGI.

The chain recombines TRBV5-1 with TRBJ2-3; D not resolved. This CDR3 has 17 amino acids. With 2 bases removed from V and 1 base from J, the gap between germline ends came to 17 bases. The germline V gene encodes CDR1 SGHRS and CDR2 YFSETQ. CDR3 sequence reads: CASSFCMTRPCTDTQYF. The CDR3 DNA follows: TGCGCCAGCAGCTTCTGTATGACTCGACCATGCACAGATACGCAGTATTTT.

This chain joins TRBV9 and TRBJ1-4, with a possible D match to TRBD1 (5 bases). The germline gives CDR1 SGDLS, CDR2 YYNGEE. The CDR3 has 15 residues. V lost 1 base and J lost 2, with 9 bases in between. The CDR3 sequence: CASSVWGETNEKLFF. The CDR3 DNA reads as TGTGCCAGCAGCGTATGGGGGGAGACTAATGAAAAACTGTTTTTT.

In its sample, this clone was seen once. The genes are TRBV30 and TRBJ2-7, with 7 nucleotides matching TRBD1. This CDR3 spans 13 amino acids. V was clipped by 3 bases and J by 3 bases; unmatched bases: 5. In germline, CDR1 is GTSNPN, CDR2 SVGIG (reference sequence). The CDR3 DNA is TGTGCCTGGAGCGCGGACAGGAACTACGAGCAGTACTTC. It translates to CAWSADRNYEQYF.

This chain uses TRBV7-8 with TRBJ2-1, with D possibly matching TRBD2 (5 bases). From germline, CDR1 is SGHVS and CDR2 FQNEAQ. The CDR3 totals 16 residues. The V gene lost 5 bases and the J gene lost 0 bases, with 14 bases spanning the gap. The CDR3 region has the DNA TGTGCCAGCAGCCCTTCTTCTAGCCGCTCCTACAATGAGCAGTTCTTC. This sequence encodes CASSPSSSRSYNEQFF.

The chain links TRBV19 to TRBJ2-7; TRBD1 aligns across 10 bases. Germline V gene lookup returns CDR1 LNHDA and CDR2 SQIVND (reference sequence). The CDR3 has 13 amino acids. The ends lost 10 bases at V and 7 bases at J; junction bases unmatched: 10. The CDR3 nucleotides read TGTGCCACTACGGGACAGGGGTATTCGGAGCAGTACTTC. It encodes CATTGQGYSEQYF.

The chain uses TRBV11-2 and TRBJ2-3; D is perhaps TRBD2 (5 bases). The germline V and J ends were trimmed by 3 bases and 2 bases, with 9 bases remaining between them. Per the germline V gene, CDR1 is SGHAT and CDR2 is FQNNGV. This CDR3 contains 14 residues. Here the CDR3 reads CASSLRLATDTQYF. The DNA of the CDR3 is TGTGCCAGCAGCTTGCGTCTAGCCACAGATACGCAGTATTTT.

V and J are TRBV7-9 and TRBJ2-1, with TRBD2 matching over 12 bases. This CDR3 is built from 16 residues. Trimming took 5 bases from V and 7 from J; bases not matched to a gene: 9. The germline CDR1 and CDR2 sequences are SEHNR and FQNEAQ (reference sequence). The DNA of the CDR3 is TGTGCCAGCAGCCCCTGGCTAGCGGGAGGGAGGAATGAGCAGTTCTTC. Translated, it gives CASSPWLAGGRNEQFF.

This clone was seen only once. The CDR3 DNA follows: TGTGCCAGCAGCTTGGATGTCAGCGGCTACGAGCAGTACGTC. Amino acid sequence: CASSLDVSGYEQYV. V is TRBV5-8 and J is TRBJ2-7; D may be TRBD2 (5 bases). Trimming removed 0 bases at V and 3 bases at J, with 10 bases between. In germline, CDR1 is SGHTS, CDR2 YDEGEE. This CDR3 has 14 amino acids.

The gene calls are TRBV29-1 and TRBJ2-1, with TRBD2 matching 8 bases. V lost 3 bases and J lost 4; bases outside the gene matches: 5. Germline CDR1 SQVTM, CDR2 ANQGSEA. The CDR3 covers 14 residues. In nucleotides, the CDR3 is TGCAGCGTTGACTTTCCGGGAGGGTACAATGAGCAGTTCTTC. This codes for CSVDFPGGYNEQFF.

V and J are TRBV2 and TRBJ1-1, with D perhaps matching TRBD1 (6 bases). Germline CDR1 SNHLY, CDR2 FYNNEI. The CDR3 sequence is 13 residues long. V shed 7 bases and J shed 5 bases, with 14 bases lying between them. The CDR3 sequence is CASKGESGTEAFF. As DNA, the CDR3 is TGTGCCAGCAAGGGGGAGTCGGGAACTGAAGCTTTCTTT.

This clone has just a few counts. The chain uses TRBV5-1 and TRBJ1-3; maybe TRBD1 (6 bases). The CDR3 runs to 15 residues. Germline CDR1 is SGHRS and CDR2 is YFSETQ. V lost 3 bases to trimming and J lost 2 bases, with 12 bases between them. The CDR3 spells CASSSGQTTGNTIYF. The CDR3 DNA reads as TGCGCCAGCAGCTCTGGACAGACCACTGGAAACACCATATATTTT.

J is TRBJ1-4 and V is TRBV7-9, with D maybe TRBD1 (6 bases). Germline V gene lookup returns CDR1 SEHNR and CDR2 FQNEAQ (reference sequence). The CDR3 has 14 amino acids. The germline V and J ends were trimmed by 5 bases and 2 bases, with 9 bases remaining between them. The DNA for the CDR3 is TGTGCCAGCAGCCTTACAGGGACTAATGAAAAACTGTTTTTT. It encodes CASSLTGTNEKLFF.

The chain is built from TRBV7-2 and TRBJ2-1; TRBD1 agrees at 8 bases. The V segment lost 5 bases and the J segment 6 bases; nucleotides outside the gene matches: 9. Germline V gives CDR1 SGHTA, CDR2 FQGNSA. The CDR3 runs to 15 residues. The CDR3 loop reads CASSPDRVRANEQFF. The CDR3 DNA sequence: TGTGCCAGCAGCCCGGACAGGGTACGGGCCAATGAGCAGTTCTTC.

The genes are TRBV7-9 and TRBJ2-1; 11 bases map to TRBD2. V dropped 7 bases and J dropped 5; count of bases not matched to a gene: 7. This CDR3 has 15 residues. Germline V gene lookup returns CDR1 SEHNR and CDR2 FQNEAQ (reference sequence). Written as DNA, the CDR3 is TGTGCCAGCACCCTGACTAGCGGGAACAACAATGAGCAGTTCTTC. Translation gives CASTLTSGNNNEQFF. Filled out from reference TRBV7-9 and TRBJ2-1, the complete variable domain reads DTGVSQNPRHKITKRGQNVTFRCDPISEHNRLYWYRQTLGQGPEFLTYFQNEAQLEKSRLLSDRFSAERPKGSFSTLEIQRTEQGDSAMYLCASTLTSGNNNEQFFGPGTRLTVL.

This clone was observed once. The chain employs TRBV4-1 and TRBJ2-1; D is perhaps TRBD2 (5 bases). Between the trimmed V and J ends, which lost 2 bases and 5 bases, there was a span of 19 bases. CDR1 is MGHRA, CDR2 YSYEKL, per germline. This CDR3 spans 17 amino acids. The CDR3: CASSQFFRGYGNNEQFF. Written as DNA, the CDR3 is TGCGCCAGCAGCCAATTCTTTCGAGGGTACGGGAACAATGAGCAGTTCTTC.

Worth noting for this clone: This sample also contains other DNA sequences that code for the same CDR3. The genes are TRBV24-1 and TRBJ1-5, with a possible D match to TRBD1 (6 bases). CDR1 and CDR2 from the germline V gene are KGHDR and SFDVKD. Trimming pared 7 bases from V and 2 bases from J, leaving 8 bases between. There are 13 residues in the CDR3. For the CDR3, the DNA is TGTGCCACCAGCAGACAGGGCAATCAGCCCCAGCATTTT. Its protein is CATSRQGNQPQHF.

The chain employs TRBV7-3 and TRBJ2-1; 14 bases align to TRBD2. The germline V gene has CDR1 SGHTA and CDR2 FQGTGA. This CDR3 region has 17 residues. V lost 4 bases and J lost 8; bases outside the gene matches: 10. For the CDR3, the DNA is TGTGCCAGCAGCTCCCCGGGACTAGCGGGAGTCAGTCATGAGCAGTTCTTC. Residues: CASSSPGLAGVSHEQFF.

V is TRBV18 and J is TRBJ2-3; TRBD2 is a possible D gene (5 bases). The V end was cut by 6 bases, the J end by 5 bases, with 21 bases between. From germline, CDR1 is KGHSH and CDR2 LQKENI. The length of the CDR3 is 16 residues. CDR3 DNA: TGTGCCAGCTCCCCTCCCCGCGGGCGCGAGAGAGATACGCAGTATTTT. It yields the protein CASSPPRGRERDTQYF.

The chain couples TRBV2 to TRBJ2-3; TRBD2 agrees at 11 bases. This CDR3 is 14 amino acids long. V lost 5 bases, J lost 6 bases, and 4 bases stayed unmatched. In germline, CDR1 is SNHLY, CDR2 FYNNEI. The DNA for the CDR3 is TGTGCCAGCAGTATAGCGGGAGGGGGGGATACGCAGTATTTT. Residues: CASSIAGGGDTQYF.

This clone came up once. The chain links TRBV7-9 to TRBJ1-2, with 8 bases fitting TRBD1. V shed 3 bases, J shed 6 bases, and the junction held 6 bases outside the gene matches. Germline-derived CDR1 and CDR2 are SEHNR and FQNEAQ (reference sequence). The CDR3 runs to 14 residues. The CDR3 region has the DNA TGTGCCAGCAGCTTGGGGGACAGGTCCCATGGCTACACCTTC. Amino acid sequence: CASSLGDRSHGYTF.

CDR3 loop: CASTFLTGVSNGELFF. In DNA form, the CDR3 reads TGCGCCAGCACCTTCTTGACGGGAGTTTCCAACGGGGAGCTGTTTTTT. J is TRBJ2-2 and V is TRBV5-1; D may be TRBD2 (6 bases). CDR1 SGHRS and CDR2 YFSETQ come from the germline V gene. The V end was cut by 6 bases, the J end by 7 bases, with 22 bases between. The CDR3 is 16 residues long.

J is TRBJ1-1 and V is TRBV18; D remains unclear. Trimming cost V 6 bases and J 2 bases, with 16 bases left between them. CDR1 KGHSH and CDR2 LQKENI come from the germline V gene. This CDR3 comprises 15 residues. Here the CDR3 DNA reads TGTGCCAGCTCCCCCATAAGCGGAGCAAACACTGAAGCTTTCTTT. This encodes CASSPISGANTEAFF.

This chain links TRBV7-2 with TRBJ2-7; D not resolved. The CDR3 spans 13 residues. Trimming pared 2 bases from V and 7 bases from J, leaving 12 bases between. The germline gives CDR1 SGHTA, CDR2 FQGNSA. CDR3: CASSLSPRLEQYF. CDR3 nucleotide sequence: TGTGCCAGCAGCTTAAGCCCCCGATTGGAGCAGTACTTC.

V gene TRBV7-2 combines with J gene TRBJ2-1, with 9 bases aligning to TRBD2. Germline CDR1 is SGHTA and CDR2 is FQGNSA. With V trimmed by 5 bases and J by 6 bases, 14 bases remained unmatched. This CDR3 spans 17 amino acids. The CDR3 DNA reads TGTGCCAGCAGCCCCCCCCCTAGCGGGGTTCGCTCCAATGAGCAGTTCTTC. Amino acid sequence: CASSPPPSGVRSNEQFF.

The CDR3 sequence is CASRWLAGGYSGANVLTF. The CDR3 DNA reads as TGTGCCAGTAGGTGGCTAGCGGGAGGATACTCTGGGGCCAACGTCCTGACTTTC. The chain uses TRBV19 and TRBJ2-6; TRBD2 aligns across 11 bases. V trimming: 6 bases; J trimming: 0 bases; junction bases outside the gene matches: 7. The CDR3 sequence is 18 residues long. Germline loops: CDR1 LNHDA, CDR2 SQIVND (reference sequence). Full variable domain (rest looked up from reference TRBV19 and TRBJ2-6): DGGITQSPKYLFRKEGQNVTLSCEQNLNHDAMYWYRQDPGQGLRLIYYSQIVNDFQKGDIAEGYSVSREKKESFPLTVTSAQKNPTAFYLCASRWLAGGYSGANVLTFGAGSRLTVL.

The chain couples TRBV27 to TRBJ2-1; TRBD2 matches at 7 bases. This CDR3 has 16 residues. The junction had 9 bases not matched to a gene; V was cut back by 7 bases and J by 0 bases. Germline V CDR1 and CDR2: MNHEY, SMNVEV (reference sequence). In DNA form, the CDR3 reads TGTGCCAGCACCGGTAGCGGGCCCAGCTCCTACAATGAGCAGTTCTTC. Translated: CASTGSGPSSYNEQFF.

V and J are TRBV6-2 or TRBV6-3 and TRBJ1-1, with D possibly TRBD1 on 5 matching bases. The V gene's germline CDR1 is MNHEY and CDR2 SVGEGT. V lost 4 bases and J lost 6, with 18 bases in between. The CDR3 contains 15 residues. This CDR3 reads CASSSGQIGSPEAFF. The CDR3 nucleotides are TGTGCCAGCAGTTCCGGACAAATCGGCTCGCCTGAAGCTTTCTTT.

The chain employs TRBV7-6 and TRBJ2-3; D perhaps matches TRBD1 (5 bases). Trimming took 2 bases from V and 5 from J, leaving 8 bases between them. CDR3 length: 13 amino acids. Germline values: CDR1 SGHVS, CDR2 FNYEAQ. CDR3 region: CASSLPGQDTQYF. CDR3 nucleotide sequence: TGTGCCAGCAGCTTACCTGGACAAGATACGCAGTATTTT.

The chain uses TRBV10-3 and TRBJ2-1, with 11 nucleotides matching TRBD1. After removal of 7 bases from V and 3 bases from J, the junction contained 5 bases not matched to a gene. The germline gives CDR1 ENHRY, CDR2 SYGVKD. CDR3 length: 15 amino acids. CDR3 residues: CAIKAGTGGYNEQFF. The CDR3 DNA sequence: TGTGCCATCAAGGCCGGGACAGGGGGCTACAATGAGCAGTTCTTC.